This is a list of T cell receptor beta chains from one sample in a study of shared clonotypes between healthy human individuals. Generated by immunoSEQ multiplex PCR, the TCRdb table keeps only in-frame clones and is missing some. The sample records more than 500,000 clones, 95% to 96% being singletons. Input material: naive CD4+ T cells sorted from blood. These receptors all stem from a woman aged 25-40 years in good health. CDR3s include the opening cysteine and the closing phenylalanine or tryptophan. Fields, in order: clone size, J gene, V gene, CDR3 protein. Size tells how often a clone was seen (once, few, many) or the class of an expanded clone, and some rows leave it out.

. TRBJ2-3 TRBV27 CASSLTRPGLAGADTQYF
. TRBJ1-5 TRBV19 CASSIEAGMGPQHF
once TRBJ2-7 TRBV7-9 CASSLTERGAGEQYF
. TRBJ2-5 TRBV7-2 CATSFRGRTETQYF
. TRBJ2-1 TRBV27 CASSSYRDNEQFF
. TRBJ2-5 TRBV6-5 CASSYSSASQRETQYF
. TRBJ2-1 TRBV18 CASSPPLAGVRNEQFF
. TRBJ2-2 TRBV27 CASRIAGGTGELFF
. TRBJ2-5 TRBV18 CASSPQETQYF
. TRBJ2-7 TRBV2 CASSGQGLIYEQYF
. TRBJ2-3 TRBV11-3 CASSFRGDHGVDTQYF
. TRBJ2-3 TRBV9 CASSVIDTQYF
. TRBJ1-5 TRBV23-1 CASSPPHPRNQPQHF
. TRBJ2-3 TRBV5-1 CASSLGSNTDTQYF
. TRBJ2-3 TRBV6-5 CASSFSGAGYTDTQYF
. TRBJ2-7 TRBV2 CASTRTGGGEQYF
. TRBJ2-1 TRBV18 CASSPPGVAGGDEQFF
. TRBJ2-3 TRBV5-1 CASSWTTDTQYF
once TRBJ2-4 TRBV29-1 CSVGAQGTEAKNIQYF
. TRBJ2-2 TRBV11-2 CASSLDLDTGELFF
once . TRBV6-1 CASSEYPPQAHYEQYF
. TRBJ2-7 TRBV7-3 CASSLTALAGIDEQYF
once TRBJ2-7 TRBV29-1 CSVGTAPSYEQYF
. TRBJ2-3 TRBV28 CASSLGGLAGTVLQYF
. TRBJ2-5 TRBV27 CASSAAQETQYF
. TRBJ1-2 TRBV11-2 CASSSWGVNYGYTF
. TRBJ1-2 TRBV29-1 CSAQSLNYGYTF
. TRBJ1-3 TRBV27 CASSPSGVSGNTIYF
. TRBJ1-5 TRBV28 CASSTGTVSNQPQHF
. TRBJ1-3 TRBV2 CASIYDRGRNTIYF
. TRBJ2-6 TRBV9 CASSAQRSGANVLTF
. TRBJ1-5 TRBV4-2 CASSQEGGQPQHF
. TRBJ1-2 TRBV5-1 CASSVGLWGNYGYTF
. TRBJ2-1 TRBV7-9 CASSSGTSGRYSSYNEQFF
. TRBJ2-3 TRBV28 CASTESGRSDTQYF
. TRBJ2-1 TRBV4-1 CASSRTTSTTSGIYNEQFF
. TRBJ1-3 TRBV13 CASSLVSDRASGNTIYF
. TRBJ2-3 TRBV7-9 CASSLAPATDTDTQYF
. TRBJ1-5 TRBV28 CASSYIGHLGGYSNQPQHF
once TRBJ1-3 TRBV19 CASRTGWSGNTIYF
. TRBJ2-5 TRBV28 CASSTRQETQYF
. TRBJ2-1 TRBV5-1 CASSLLLAGGSYNEQFF
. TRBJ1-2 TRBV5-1 CASSFDRSGYGYTF
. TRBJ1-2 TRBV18 CASSPTGDGGYTF
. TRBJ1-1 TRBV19 CASNGEVEANTEAFF
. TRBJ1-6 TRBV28 CASSPGGTANSPLHF
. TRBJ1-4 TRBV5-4 CASSPGTGDSNEKLFF
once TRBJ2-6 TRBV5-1 CASSEGPNVLTF
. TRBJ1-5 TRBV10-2 CASSEGNVLPQHF
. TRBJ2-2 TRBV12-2 CASRKRDHTGELFF
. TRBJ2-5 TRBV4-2 CASSPLELAGVETQYF
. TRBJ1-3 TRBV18 CASSGRQNTGNTIYF
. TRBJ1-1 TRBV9 CASSASGTVTEAFF
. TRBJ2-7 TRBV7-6 CASSLASAGGAYEQYF
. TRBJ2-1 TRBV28 CASSFEGWNEQFF
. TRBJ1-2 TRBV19 CASSILGDGYTF
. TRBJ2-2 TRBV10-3 CAISPPDIGELFF
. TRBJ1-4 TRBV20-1 CSVDRREKLFF
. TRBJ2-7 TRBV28 CASSPFVSYEQYF
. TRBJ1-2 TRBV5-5 CASSLGPANYGYTF